This TCR beta chain comes out of a study of T cell responses to AZD1222 COVID-19 vaccine. Study-level points and caveats: Clonal diversity was possibly underestimated, and white British individuals and females predominated among donors. Across the whole spike, CD4 TCRs peaked at regions 160-218 and 743-854. The repertoires were collected only after the peak T cell response. Close to half of spike-specific TCRs reportedly recognize unmutated variant regions.

Clones were read by immunoSEQ multiplex PCR, and TCRdb kept only the in-frame ones, dropping some. Here the sample spans roughly 120,000 clones, 70% to 90% being singletons. The V gene lost 0 bases and the J gene lost 5 bases, with 11 bases spanning the gap. Germline CDR1 reads KGHSH; CDR2 reads LQKENI. The CDR3 sequence is 15 residues long. A note on this clone: The antigen is not known.

The source is an adult in good health. The V call is TRBV18, the J call TRBJ1-5; D is ambiguous. Sequencing used peripheral blood, obtained on day 0 of MenACWY control vaccination. The DNA for the CDR3 is TGTGCCAGCTCACCACCGGAGGCGGGAGATCAGCCCCAGCATTTT. This codes for CASSPPEAGDQPQHF.